This T cell receptor beta chain was recovered during a study of control samples from healthy donors and cancer patients. The V gene's germline CDR1 is LGHDT and CDR2 YNNKEL (reference sequence). There are 13 residues in the CDR3. V was trimmed by 4 bases and J by 2 bases, leaving 7 bases between them. Assay: immunoSEQ multiplex PCR; the TCRdb copy retains only in-frame clones and omits some. Altogether approximately 110,000 clones are present, approximately 90% being singletons, with the ten largest covering around 17%. The chain carries TRBV3-1 (or the pseudogene TRBV3-2) and TRBJ2-3; D is unclear. Sequencing was done on a sample of blood. The sequence came from a woman in her forties or fifties in good health. CDR3: CASSLGSTDTQYF. CDR3 in DNA: TGTGCCAGCAGCCTTGGGTCCACAGATACGCAGTATTTT.